The present TCR beta chain was sequenced within a study of cytomegalovirus exposure and HLA in healthy donors. 60 Vbeta and 13 Jbeta primers were used in PCR. Sequencing used immunoSEQ multiplex PCR; TCRdb keeps in-frame clones, though not all of them. The sample shows 100,000 to 120,000 clones, around 80% of them seen only once. A word on this clone: Antigen: not known.

Overall study results and limits: Across all donors, roughly uniform sequencing depth was an assumption of the presence/absence analyses.

Germline V gives CDR1 MNHEY, CDR2 SMNVEV (reference sequence). The CDR3 has 13 residues. J was trimmed by 9 bases and V by 5 bases; bases with no gene match: 6. The clonotype was recovered from a man aged 30-40 years in good health and CMV-seropositive. Specimen: PBMCs. This chain links TRBV27 with TRBJ2-3, with 9 positions matching TRBD1. The CDR3 DNA sequence: TGTGCCAGCAGTCCAAGGGGGACAGGGACGCAGTATTTT. Translation gives CASSPRGTGTQYF.